Included here is one T cell receptor beta chain sequence, with context. This sample is part of a study of blood T cell repertoires in COVID-19. Across the study: The samples span acute and convalescent COVID-19 from the United States, Italy and Spain. PBMCs, B-cell-depleted T cells, or T cells provided the cDNA or gDNA that made up the material.

The junction had 6 bases not matched to a gene; V was cut back by 0 bases and J by 4 bases. The CDR3 is 17 amino acids. Germline V lookup: CDR1 MNHNS, CDR2 SASEGT. Generated by immunoSEQ multiplex PCR, the TCRdb table keeps only in-frame clones and is missing some. The data contain 100,000 or so clones, over 80% of them seen just once; the ten biggest clones take up 17%. The specimen was peripheral blood. V usage is TRBV6-1 and J usage is TRBJ2-2; 9 bases map to TRBD2. The receptor comes from a man in his fifties with acute or convalescent COVID-19. The chain's CDR3 is CASSEARLAGITGELFF. The CDR3 DNA follows: TGTGCCAGCAGTGAAGCGCGTCTAGCGGGGATCACCGGGGAGCTGTTTTTT.